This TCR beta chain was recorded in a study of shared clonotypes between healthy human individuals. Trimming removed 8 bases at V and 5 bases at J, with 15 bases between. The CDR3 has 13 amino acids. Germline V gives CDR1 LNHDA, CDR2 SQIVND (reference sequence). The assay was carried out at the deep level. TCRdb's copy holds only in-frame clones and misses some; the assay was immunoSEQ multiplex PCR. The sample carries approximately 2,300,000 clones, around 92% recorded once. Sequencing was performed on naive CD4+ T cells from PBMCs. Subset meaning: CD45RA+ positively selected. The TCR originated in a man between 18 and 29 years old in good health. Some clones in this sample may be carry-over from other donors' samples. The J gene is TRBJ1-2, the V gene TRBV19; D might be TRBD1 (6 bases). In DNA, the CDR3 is TGTGCCAGTCGGGCCCGCAGGGGTTATGGCTACACCTTC. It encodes CASRARRGYGYTF.